Shown below are 23 T cell receptor beta chains from a single sample sequenced in a study of blood T cell repertoires in COVID-19. Sequencing was performed with immunoSEQ multiplex PCR; in TCRdb, only in-frame clones are kept and a portion is missing. The sample has about 260,000 clones, approximately 86% seen once; the top ten hold around 1.8%. Material for sequencing was peripheral blood. The receptors originated from a man in his thirties or forties with active or convalescent COVID-19.

The chain is built from TRBV3-1 (or the pseudogene TRBV3-2) and TRBJ1-3; 8 nucleotides match TRBD1. The CDR3 covers 18 residues. Germline CDR1 is LGHDT and CDR2 is YNNKEL (reference sequence). Trimming at V came to 1 base and at J to 1 base, leaving 9 bases not matched to a gene. The CDR3 sequence is CASSQAIGGTGSGNTIYF. CDR3 bases: TGTGCCAGCAGCCAAGCGATCGGGGGGACAGGATCTGGAAACACCATATATTTT.

The chain recombines TRBV5-4 with TRBJ2-7; weak D call: TRBD1 (6 bases). Germline CDR1 reads SGHNT; CDR2 reads YYREEE (reference sequence). With 4 bases removed from V and 0 bases from J, the gap between germline ends came to 17 bases. The CDR3 sequence is 16 residues long. This CDR3 reads CASSGHSWDTSYEQYF. The CDR3 DNA sequence: TGTGCCAGCAGCGGACACTCCTGGGACACCTCCTACGAGCAGTACTTC.

The chain has TRBV11-3 and TRBJ2-3; 8 bases are shared with TRBD2. The junction had 9 bases not matched to a gene; V was cut back by 6 bases and J by 4 bases. The germline gives CDR1 SGHNT, CDR2 YENEEA. This CDR3 region has 15 residues. The CDR3 coding sequence is TGTGCCAGCAGTCCCGCCGCGGGAGGCGCAGATACGCAGTATTTT. Translating it yields CASSPAAGGADTQYF.

The chain uses TRBV27 and TRBJ2-1; possible D gene TRBD2, 6 bases. The CDR3 extends over 14 amino acids. Germline V gene lookup returns CDR1 MNHEY and CDR2 SMNVEV (reference sequence). V dropped 4 bases and J dropped 15 bases, with 22 bases sitting between them. CDR3 amino acids: CASSSSGTGGAPFF. The CDR3 coding sequence is TGTGCCAGCAGTTCTTCCGGGACTGGAGGCGCGCCGTTCTTC.

The chain uses TRBV5-4 and TRBJ1-6, with D uncertain. The CDR3 totals 15 residues. Per the germline V gene, CDR1 is SGHNT and CDR2 is YYREEE (reference sequence). Trimming stripped 3 bases from V and 1 base from J, with 8 bases between. For the CDR3, the DNA is TGTGCCAGCAGCTCCCGGACTTCCTATAATTCACCCCTCCACTTT. This translates into CASSSRTSYNSPLHF. The entire variable domain, with the rest obtained from reference TRBV5-4 and TRBJ1-6, is as follows: ETGVTQSPTHLIKTRGQQVTLRCSSQSGHNTVSWYQQALGQGPQFIFQYYREEENGRGNFPPRFSGLQFPNYSSELNVNALELDDSALYLCASSSRTSYNSPLHFGNGTRLTVT.

The chain combines TRBV7-9 with TRBJ2-1; a weak D match, TRBD2 (6 bases). CDR3 size: 15 residues. Germline values: CDR1 SEHNR, CDR2 FQNEAQ (reference sequence). V shed 4 bases and J shed 4 bases, with 14 bases lying between them. CDR3 DNA: TGTGCCAGCAGCTCCCAGTGGGGGGAATACAATGAGCAGTTCTTC. It is translated as CASSSQWGEYNEQFF. Variable domain in full (rest from reference TRBV7-9 and TRBJ2-1): DTGVSQNPRHKITKRGQNVTFRCDPISEHNRLYWYRQTLGQGPEFLTYFQNEAQLEKSRLLSDRFSAERPKGSFSTLEIQRTEQGDSAMYLCASSSQWGEYNEQFFGPGTRLTVL.

The rearrangement joins TRBV6-5 to TRBJ1-2; 10 bases match TRBD1. Germline CDR1 reads MNHEY; CDR2 reads SVGAGI. Trimming removed 6 bases from V and 2 bases from J; junction bases left unmatched: 0. The CDR3 is made up of 13 amino acids. The chain's CDR3 is CASRGQGNYGYTF. The CDR3 coding sequence is TGTGCCAGCAGGGGACAGGGGAACTATGGCTACACCTTC.

This clone was counted once. The chain carries TRBV5-1 and TRBJ2-2; TRBD2 aligns across 13 bases. CDR3 length equals 16 residues. CDR1 and CDR2 (germline): SGHRS, YFSETQ. The trim removed 5 bases at V and 4 bases at J, leaving 5 bases unmatched. Here the CDR3 DNA reads TGCGCCAGCAGAAGCACTAGCGGGGGGGTCACCGGGGAGCTGTTTTTT. This gives the protein CASRSTSGGVTGELFF.

The chain combines TRBV6-5 with TRBJ1-1; possibly TRBD1 for D (5 bases). The germline CDR1 and CDR2 sequences are MNHEY and SVGAGI. This CDR3 is 14 amino acids long. The V and J ends lost 5 bases and 1 base respectively, with 11 bases between them. CDR3 nucleotide sequence: TGTGCCAGCAGTCCCCTCAGGGCGAACACTGAAGCTTTCTTT. It codes for CASSPLRANTEAFF.

The chain is built from TRBV9 and TRBJ2-5; TRBD1 agrees at 9 bases. Germline CDR1 is SGDLS and CDR2 is YYNGEE. V was clipped by 2 bases and J by 4 bases; unmatched bases: 6. This CDR3 spans 15 amino acids. The CDR3 spells CASSVGGQGRETQYF. CDR3 nucleotide sequence: TGTGCCAGCAGCGTTGGGGGACAGGGACGAGAGACCCAGTACTTC. Together with reference TRBV9 and TRBJ2-5, the CDR3 gives the full variable domain: DSGVTQTPKHLITATGQRVTLRCSPRSGDLSVYWYQQSLDQGLQFLIQYYNGEERAKGNILERFSAQQFPDLHSELNLSSLELGDSALYFCASSVGGQGRETQYFGPGTRLLVL.

This sequence joins TRBV19 and TRBJ1-4, with 8 bases lining up with TRBD1. The CDR3 covers 17 residues. Trimming took 3 bases from V and 4 from J; bases not matched to a gene: 10. Germline values: CDR1 LNHDA, CDR2 SQIVND (reference sequence). The DNA of the CDR3 is TGTGCCAGTAGTATGGACAGGGTTCAGAATTATAATGAAAAACTGTTTTTT. This codes for CASSMDRVQNYNEKLFF.

This clone occurred a few times. The genes are TRBV5-1 and TRBJ1-1; D gene ambiguous. The germline CDR1 and CDR2 sequences are SGHRS and YFSETQ. V dropped 0 bases and J dropped 0 bases, with 9 bases sitting between them. The CDR3 has 15 amino acids. The chain's CDR3 is CASSLEQSMNTEAFF. CDR3 sequence (DNA): TGCGCCAGCAGCTTGGAACAGTCCATGAACACTGAAGCTTTCTTT.

The V gene is TRBV7-6, the J gene TRBJ2-7; 8 bases are a match to TRBD1. Unmatched junction bases numbered 6, after V lost 3 bases and J lost 2 bases. The CDR3 sequence is 15 residues long. CDR1 SGHVS and CDR2 FNYEAQ come from the germline V gene. The CDR3 loop is CASSFDRGTTYEQYF. As DNA, the CDR3 is TGTGCCAGCAGCTTCGACAGGGGCACCACCTACGAGCAGTACTTC.

CDR3 residues: CASSQGTTFATNEKLFF. CDR3 DNA sequence: TGTGCCAGCAGCCAAGGGACAACTTTTGCAACTAATGAAAAACTGTTTTTT. The V gene is TRBV14, the J gene TRBJ1-4; weak D call: TRBD1 (5 bases). The CDR3 has 17 amino acids. The germline CDR1 and CDR2 sequences are SGHDN and FVKESK. V lost 1 base and J 0 bases, leaving 12 bases between the germline ends. Supplemented by reference TRBV14 and TRBJ1-4, the full variable domain reads EAGVTQFPSHSVIEKGQTVTLRCDPISGHDNLYWYRRVMGKEIKFLLHFVKESKQDESGMPNNRFLAERTGGTYSTLKVQPAELEDSGVYFCASSQGTTFATNEKLFFGSGTQLSVL.

The sample holds a few counts of this clone. This rearrangement joins TRBV19 to TRBJ2-1; TRBD2 agrees at 9 bases. This CDR3 is 14 amino acids long. Germline V gene lookup returns CDR1 LNHDA and CDR2 SQIVND (reference sequence). The V gene end was trimmed by 3 bases and the J gene end by 8 bases; junction bases not matched to a gene: 5. Written as DNA, the CDR3 is TGTGCCAGTAGTATCCGAGCGGGGGGCGATGAGCAGTTCTTC. It codes for CASSIRAGGDEQFF. Using reference TRBV19 and TRBJ2-1 for the parts outside the CDR3, the full variable domain is DGGITQSPKYLFRKEGQNVTLSCEQNLNHDAMYWYRQDPGQGLRLIYYSQIVNDFQKGDIAEGYSVSREKKESFPLTVTSAQKNPTAFYLCASSIRAGGDEQFFGPGTRLTVL.

The chain couples TRBV5-4 to TRBJ2-3; 9 bases map to TRBD1. CDR3 size: 15 residues. Germline V lookup: CDR1 SGHNT, CDR2 YYREEE (reference sequence). V was clipped by 0 bases and J by 3 bases; unmatched bases: 2. CDR3 sequence (DNA): TGTGCCAGCAGCTTGGCGACAGGGGGTACAGATACGCAGTATTTT. Its translation: CASSLATGGTDTQYF.

This chain uses TRBV6-6 with TRBJ1-3; D unclear. V was shortened by 10 bases and J by 0 bases, with 10 bases between the two germline ends. The CDR3 extends over 13 amino acids. Germline V gene sequence: CDR1 MNHNY, CDR2 SVGAGI (reference sequence). The CDR3, as DNA: TGTGCCATCAGATTGAGCTCTGGAAACACCATATATTTT. Its translation: CAIRLSSGNTIYF.

The chain uses TRBV30 and TRBJ1-1; D unresolved. Trimming cost V 7 bases and J 4 bases, with 25 bases left between them. The CDR3 extends over 16 amino acids. CDR1 is GTSNPN and CDR2 is SVGIG in the germline V gene (reference sequence). The CDR3 region has the DNA TGTGCCTTTCGGCCTCCGCGTGCCACCGTAGCCACTGAAGCTTTCTTT. This sequence encodes CAFRPPRATVATEAFF.

The V call is TRBV30, the J call TRBJ2-7; D ambiguous. The germline CDR1 and CDR2 sequences are GTSNPN and SVGIG (reference sequence). Between the trimmed V and J ends, which lost 2 bases and 2 bases, there was a span of 16 bases. The CDR3 length is 15 residues. The CDR3 DNA is TGTGCCTGGAGTTCAATTCTAGACCGGACCTACGAGCAGTACTTC. It codes for CAWSSILDRTYEQYF. The full variable domain, with the rest looked up from reference TRBV30 and TRBJ2-7, is SQTIHQWPATLVQPVGSPLSLECTVEGTSNPNLYWYRQAAGRGLQLLFYSVGIGQISSEVPQNLSASRPQDRQFILSSKKLLLSDSGFYLCAWSSILDRTYEQYFGPGTRLTVT.

The chain carries TRBV3-1 (or the pseudogene TRBV3-2) and TRBJ2-2; D not certain. The CDR3 runs 15 residues. The germline CDR1 and CDR2 sequences are LGHDT and YNNKEL (reference sequence). V gave up 0 bases and J gave up 3 bases, with 8 bases separating them. The CDR3 here is CASSQDPRYTGELFF. The CDR3 nucleotides read TGTGCCAGCAGCCAAGATCCCAGGTACACCGGGGAGCTGTTTTTT.

The V and J genes are TRBV6-2 or TRBV6-3 and TRBJ2-2, with D perhaps TRBD1 (6 bases). The CDR3 spans 15 residues. Germline lookup yields CDR1 MNHEY and CDR2 SVGEGT. Trimming removed 2 bases from V and 2 bases from J, with 9 bases in between. The CDR3 coding sequence is TGTGCCAGCAGTTACATGGACAGCAACACCGGGGAGCTGTTTTTT. Encoded protein: CASSYMDSNTGELFF.

The genes are TRBV19 and TRBJ1-5; TRBD1 is a possible D gene (5 bases). Looked up from germline, CDR1 is LNHDA and CDR2 is SQIVND (reference sequence). V was shortened by 4 bases and J by 6 bases, with 25 bases between the two germline ends. CDR3 length: 18 residues. The CDR3 nucleotides are TGTGCCAGTAGTACTACTCCTTTGGGACCCCGGGGGACTCAGCCCCAGCATTTT. Translated, it gives CASSTTPLGPRGTQPQHF.

This chain uses TRBV10-1 with TRBJ2-3; 7 bases are shared with TRBD1. The ends lost 1 base at V and 3 bases at J; junction bases unmatched: 16. Germline CDR1 and CDR2: WNHNN and SYGVQD (reference sequence). The CDR3 runs to 19 residues. As DNA, the CDR3 is TGCGCCAGCAGTGAGTTTTTGGGACAGTCCCCCCTGCGGACAGATACGCAGTATTTT. Its translation: CASSEFLGQSPLRTDTQYF.